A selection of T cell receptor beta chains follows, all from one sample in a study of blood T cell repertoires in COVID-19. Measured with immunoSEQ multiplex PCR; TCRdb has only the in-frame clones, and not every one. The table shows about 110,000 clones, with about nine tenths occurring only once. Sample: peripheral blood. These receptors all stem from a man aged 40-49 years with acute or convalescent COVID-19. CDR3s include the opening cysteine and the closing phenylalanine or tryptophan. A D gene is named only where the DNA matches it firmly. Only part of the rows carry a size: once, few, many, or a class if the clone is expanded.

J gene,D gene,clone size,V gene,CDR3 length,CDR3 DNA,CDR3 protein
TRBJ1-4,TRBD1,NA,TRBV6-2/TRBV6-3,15,TGTGCCAGCAGTCCGCCGGGACAGGTGCCTGAAAAACTGTTTTTT,CASSPPGQVPEKLFF
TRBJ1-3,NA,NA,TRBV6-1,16,TGTGCCAGCAGTGAACGAAATGACTTCTCTGGAAACACCATATATTTT,CASSERNDFSGNTIYF
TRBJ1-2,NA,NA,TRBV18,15,TGTGCCAGCTCACCTGCGGGGGCAGCTAACTATGGCTACACCTTC,CASSPAGAANYGYTF
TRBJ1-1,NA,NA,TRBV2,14,TGTGCCAGCAGTGACACGGGAGGAAGAAGTGAAGCTTTCTTT,CASSDTGGRSEAFF
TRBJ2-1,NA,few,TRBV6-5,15,TGTGCCAGCAGAGCCACAGGGTCTGGATACAATGAGCAGTTCTTC,CASRATGSGYNEQFF
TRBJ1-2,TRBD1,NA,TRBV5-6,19,TGTGCCAGCAGCTTGGAGGGGGCCTGGAGAGGGTCGGATTTCTACGGCTACACCTTC,CASSLEGAWRGSDFYGYTF
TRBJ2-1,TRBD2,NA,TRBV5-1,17,TGCGCCAGCAGCAAGGGACTAGCGGGAGCCAAATTCAATGAGCAGTTCTTC,CASSKGLAGAKFNEQFF
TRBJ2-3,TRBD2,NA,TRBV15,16,TGTGCCACCAGCGGGGGACTAGCGGGGTCCACAGATACGCAGTATTTT,CATSGGLAGSTDTQYF
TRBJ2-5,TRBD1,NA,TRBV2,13,TGTGCCAGCAGTAACAGGGGGCCGGAGACCCAGTACTTC,CASSNRGPETQYF
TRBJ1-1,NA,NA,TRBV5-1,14,TGCGCCAGTAAGGAGGGGAGTTCTTCCACTGAAGCTTTCTTT,CASKEGSSSTEAFF
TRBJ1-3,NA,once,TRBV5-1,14,TGCGCCAGCAGCTTGGCCGAGTCTGGAAACACCATATATTTT,CASSLAESGNTIYF
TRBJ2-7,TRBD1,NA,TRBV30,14,TGTGCCTGGAGTTGGGGACAGGGTACCTACGAGCAGTACTTC,CAWSWGQGTYEQYF
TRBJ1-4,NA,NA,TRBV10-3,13,TGTGCCAGCCAGGACAGTGCTAATGAAAAACTGTTTTTT,CASQDSANEKLFF
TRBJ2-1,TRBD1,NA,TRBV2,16,TGTGCCAGCGTATACAGGGGGCCAAGCTCCTACAATGAGCAGTTCTTC,CASVYRGPSSYNEQFF
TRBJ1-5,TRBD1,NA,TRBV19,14,TGTGCCAGTAGTCTTGGACAGGGAGATCAGCCCCAGCATTTT,CASSLGQGDQPQHF
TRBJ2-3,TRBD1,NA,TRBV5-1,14,TGCGCCAGCAGCGAATCAGGGGGCGGTGATACGCAGTATTTT,CASSESGGGDTQYF
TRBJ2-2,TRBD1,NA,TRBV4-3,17,TGCGCCAGCAGCCAAAATAGACAGGGGGTAAAGACCGGGGAGCTGTTTTTT,CASSQNRQGVKTGELFF
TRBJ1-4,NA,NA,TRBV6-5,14,TGTGCCAGCAGTTTAGGGATACCGGGGGAAAAACTGTTTTTT,CASSLGIPGEKLFF
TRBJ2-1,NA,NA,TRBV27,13,TGTGCCAGCAGTTTATCGGGAGTCGGCGAGCAGTTCTTC,CASSLSGVGEQFF
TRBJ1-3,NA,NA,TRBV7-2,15,TGTGCCAGCAGGAGAAAGGCGGACTCTGGAAACACCATATATTTT,CASRRKADSGNTIYF
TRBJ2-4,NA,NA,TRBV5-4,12,TGTGCCAGCAGCTTGGACGGAGTCATTCAGTACTTC,CASSLDGVIQYF
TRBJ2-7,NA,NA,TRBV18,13,TGTGCCAGCTCACCGGCGGATACCTACGAGCAGTACTTC,CASSPADTYEQYF
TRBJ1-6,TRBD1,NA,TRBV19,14,TGTGCCAGTAGTGAAACAGGGGGCAATTCACCCCTCCACTTT,CASSETGGNSPLHF
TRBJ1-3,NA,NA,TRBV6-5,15,TGTGCCAGCAGGCGAAGACAGTCCGGCGGAAACACCATATATTTT,CASRRRQSGGNTIYF
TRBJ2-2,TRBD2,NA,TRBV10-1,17,TGCGCCAGCAGTGAGTCGGCTAGCGGTTACAACACCGGGGAGCTGTTTTTT,CASSESASGYNTGELFF